This T cell receptor beta chain was recovered during a study of metastatic and nonmetastatic thyroid tumors. Study-wide results and caveats: Compared with benign nodules, malignant thyroid tumors were reported to have significantly higher TCR beta diversity in both blood and tumor.

Before thyroid surgery, none of the patients had received any treatment. TCRdb recomputed clones from the PCR reads via MiXCR. The sample comprises more than 35,000 clones, roughly 17% of which are singletons, and around 5.9% rests with the top ten. In its sample, this clone was seen many times. Its antigen is still unknown. The TCR was taken from a male donor with papillary thyroid cancer or a benign thyroid nodule (not recorded which). Some clones in this sample may be carry-over from other donors' samples. The sequenced sample was blood.

DNA of the CDR3: TGCGCCAGCAGCGAACGTACAGGACCGACCTACGAGCAGTACTTC. Translation gives CASSERTGPTYEQYF. The chain has TRBV5-1 and TRBJ2-7; a weak D match, TRBD1 (5 bases). The V and J ends lost 4 bases and 2 bases respectively, with 16 bases between them. The CDR3 extends over 15 amino acids. The germline V gene has CDR1 SGHRS and CDR2 YFSETQ.